This T cell receptor (beta chain) came from a study of early T cells in non-severe SARS-CoV-2 infection (dated by TCRdb to the early 2020s). With respect to the entire study: Because TCR sequencing relied on bulk RNA taken from unsorted whole blood, pairing of alpha and beta chains was not possible.

Study-wide conclusions, independent of this receptor: VDJdb matching was skewed toward anti-spike CD8 responses, so virus-specific expansions were likely underestimated and private and CD4 specificities were missed.

Receptor amplification or capture employed 5' RACE. The instrument given in TCRdb is NextSeq 500. To correct for sequencing error and PCR bias, the TCR library protocol tagged individual cDNA molecules with unique molecular identifiers. Both TCR alpha and beta chains were sequenced, and tight co-correlation was observed between alpha and beta sequence abundances in each sample. In the source study's methods: Decombinator V4 was used to perform V gene, J gene and CDR3 annotation of TCR sequences. Expanded TCRs were defined as changing significantly between any two time points under a Poisson model with p below 0.0001. Abundances of TCRs were expressed as counts per million after normalisation to the total number of TCRs sequenced in each sample. MAIT TCRs were defined by TRAV1-2 paired with TRAJ12, TRAJ20 or TRAJ33, and iNKT TCRs by TRAV10 paired with TRAJ18. A search of VDJdb, accessed on 1 November 2021, was run for TCRs annotated to CMV, EBV and SARS-CoV-2, with TCRs annotated for multiple antigens excluded. TCRdb handled the public reads itself, with Q25 trimming in fastp and clone calling in MiXCR, and kept productive beta chains. Rows with one shared CDR3 protein collapse into an entry with the most common genes and DNA. The V and J calls follow TCRdb's processing rather than the paper's. Across this sample there are over 35,000 distinct CDR3 sequences, with around 6.1% seen only once. The ten largest clones add up to roughly 20% of the sample.

A case-control design nested within a healthcare worker cohort in London, UK, was used, with weekly nasopharyngeal swab PCR tests and blood sampling performed. Between 23 and 31 March 2020, the week of the UK lockdown, healthcare workers were enrolled and then followed up weekly for as long as 16 weeks. Worth noting for this clonotype: The target of this receptor is not known. Base qualities were left out, and no much larger clone turns up one base away.

V lost 1 base and J lost 7 bases; the stretch between them is 10 bases long. The CDR3 runs 13 amino acids, cysteine and phenylalanine included. Solely the CDR3 DNA is kept, with 39 bases framed from the first base. The germline V gene specifies SGHTA as CDR1 and FQGTGA as CDR2. The sequence joins TRBV7-3 to TRBJ1-1; TRBD1 is a possible D gene, resting on 5 matching bases. The specimen comprised whole blood, sampled at baseline. The receptor was isolated from an adult who was a healthcare worker with PCR-confirmed SARS-CoV-2 infection or an uninfected control (not recorded which). The nucleotide sequence reads as follows: TGTGCCAGCAGCTTAATTATAGGGGATGAAGCTTTCTTT. The translation is CASSLIIGDEAFF.